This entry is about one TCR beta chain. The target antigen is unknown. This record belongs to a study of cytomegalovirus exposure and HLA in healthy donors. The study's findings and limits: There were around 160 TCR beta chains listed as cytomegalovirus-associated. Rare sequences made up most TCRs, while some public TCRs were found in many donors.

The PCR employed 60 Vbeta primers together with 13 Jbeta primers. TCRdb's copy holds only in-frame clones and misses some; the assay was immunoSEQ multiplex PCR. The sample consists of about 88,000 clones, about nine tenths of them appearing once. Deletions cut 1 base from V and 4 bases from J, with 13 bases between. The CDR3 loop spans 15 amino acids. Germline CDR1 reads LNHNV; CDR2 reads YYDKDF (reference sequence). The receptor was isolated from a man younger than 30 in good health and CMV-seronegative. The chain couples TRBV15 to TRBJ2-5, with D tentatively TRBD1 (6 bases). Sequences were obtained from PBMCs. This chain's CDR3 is CATSRAIQGSETQYF. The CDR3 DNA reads TGTGCCACCAGCAGAGCTATACAGGGATCAGAGACCCAGTACTTC.